One TCR beta chain is described in this entry. The data derive from a study of blood T cell repertoires in COVID-19. Background on the study: Some COVID-19 samples were acute and others convalescent; all came from the United States, Italy and Spain.

The CDR3 extends over 14 amino acids. Trimming stripped 3 bases from V and 4 bases from J, with 10 bases between. Germline V gene sequence: CDR1 KGHSH, CDR2 LQKENI. Under the authors' procedure: Amplifying reference gene primers gave estimates of nucleated cell counts. Measured with immunoSEQ multiplex PCR; TCRdb has only the in-frame clones, and not every one. The D gene and trimming were derived from the DNA, and the V and J assignments and clone size from that table. The sample lists about 380,000 clones, 87% occurring once. All enrollees were roughly 18 to 89 years old and from 25 or so US areas. Participants' own reports of clinical history determined their cohort assignment.

The chain employs TRBV18 and TRBJ1-3; D is unresolved. Sequencing was performed on PBMCs or T cells enriched from blood (not recorded which). The sequence derives from a man aged 25-45 years who had recovered from COVID-19. For the CDR3, the DNA is TGTGCCAGCTCACCCGACGCGGGAGGAAACACCATATATTTT. Its protein product is CASSPDAGGNTIYF. The complete variable domain, with remaining parts taken from reference TRBV18 and TRBJ1-3, reads NAGVMQNPRHLVRRRGQEARLRCSPMKGHSHVYWYRQLPEEGLKFMVYLQKENIIDESGMPKERFSAEFPKEGPSILRIQQVVRGDSAAYFCASSPDAGGNTIYFGEGSWLTVV.